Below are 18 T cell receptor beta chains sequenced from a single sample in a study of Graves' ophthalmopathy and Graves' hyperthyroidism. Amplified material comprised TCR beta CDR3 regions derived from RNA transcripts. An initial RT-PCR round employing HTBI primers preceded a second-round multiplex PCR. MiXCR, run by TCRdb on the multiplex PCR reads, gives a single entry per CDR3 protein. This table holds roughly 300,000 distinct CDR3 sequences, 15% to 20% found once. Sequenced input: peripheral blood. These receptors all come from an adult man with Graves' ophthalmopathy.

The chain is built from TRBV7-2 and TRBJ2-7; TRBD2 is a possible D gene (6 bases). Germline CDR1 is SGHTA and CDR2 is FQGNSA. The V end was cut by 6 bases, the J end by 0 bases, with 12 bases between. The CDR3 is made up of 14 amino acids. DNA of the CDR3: TGTGCCAGCAGGGAGGGCGGTAGCTCCTACGAGCAGTACTTC. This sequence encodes CASREGGSSYEQYF.

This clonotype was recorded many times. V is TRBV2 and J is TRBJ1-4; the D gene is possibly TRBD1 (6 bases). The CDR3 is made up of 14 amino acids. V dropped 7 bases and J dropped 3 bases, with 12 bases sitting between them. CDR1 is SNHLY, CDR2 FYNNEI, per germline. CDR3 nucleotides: TGTGCCAGCAATTTGGGGGCTCCTAATGAAAAACTGTTTTTT. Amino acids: CASNLGAPNEKLFF.

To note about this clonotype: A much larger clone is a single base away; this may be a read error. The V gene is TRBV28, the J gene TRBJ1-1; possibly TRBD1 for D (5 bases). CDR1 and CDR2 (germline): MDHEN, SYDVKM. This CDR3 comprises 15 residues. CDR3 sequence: CDSSPPGRGPSEAFF. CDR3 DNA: TGTGACAGCAGTCCCCCCGGTAGGGGCCCCTCTGAAGCTTTCTTT.

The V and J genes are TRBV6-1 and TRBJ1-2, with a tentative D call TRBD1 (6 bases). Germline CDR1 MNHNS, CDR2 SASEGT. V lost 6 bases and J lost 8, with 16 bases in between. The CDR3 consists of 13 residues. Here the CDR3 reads CASSLTGSRGYTF. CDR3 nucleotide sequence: TGTGCCAGCAGCCTGACAGGATCTCGAGGCTACACCTTC.

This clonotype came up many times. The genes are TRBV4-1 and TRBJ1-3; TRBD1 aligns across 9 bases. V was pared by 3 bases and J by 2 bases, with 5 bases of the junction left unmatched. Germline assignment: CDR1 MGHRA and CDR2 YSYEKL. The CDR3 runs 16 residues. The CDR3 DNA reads TGCGCCAGCAGCCAGCCCGACAGGGGGGCTGGAAACACCATATATTTT. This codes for CASSQPDRGAGNTIYF.

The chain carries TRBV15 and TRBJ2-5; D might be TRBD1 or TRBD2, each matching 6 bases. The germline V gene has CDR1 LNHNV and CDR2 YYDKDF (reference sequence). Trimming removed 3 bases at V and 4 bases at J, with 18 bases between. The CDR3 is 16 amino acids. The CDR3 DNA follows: TGTGCCACCAGCAGTCTGGGGGGCAGCCGCCCAGAGACCCAGTACTTC. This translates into CATSSLGGSRPETQYF.

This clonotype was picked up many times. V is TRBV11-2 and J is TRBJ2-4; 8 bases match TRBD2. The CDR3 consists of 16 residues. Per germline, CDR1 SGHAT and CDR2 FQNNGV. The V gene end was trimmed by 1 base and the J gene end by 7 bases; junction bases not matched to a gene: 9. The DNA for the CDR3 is TGTGCCAGCAGCTTAGGACCGGGACGGGAGGGGAACATTCAGTACTTC. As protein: CASSLGPGREGNIQYF.

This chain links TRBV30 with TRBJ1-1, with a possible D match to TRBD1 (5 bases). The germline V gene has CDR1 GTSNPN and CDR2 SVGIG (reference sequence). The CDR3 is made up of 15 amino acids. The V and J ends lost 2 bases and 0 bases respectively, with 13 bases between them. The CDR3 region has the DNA TGTGCCTGGAGTCCGTGGACGGGACTGAACACTGAAGCTTTCTTT. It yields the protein CAWSPWTGLNTEAFF. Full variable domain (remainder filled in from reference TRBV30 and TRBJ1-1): SQTIHQWPATLVQPVGSPLSLECTVEGTSNPNLYWYRQAAGRGLQLLFYSVGIGQISSEVPQNLSASRPQDRQFILSSKKLLLSDSGFYLCAWSPWTGLNTEAFFGQGTRLTVV.

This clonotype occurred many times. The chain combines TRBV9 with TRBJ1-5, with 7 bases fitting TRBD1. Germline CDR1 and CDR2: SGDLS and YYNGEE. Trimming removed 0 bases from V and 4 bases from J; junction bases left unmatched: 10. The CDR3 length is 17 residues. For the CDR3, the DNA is TGTGCCAGCAGCGTAGGCCGAGCGACAGGGCGTAATCAGCCCCAGCATTTT. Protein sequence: CASSVGRATGRNQPQHF.

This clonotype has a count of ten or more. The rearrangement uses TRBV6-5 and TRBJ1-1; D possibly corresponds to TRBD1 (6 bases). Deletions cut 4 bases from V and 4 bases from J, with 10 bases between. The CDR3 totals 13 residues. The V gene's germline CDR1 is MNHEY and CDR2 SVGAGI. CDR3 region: CASSLQGRTEAFF. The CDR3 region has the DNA TGTGCCAGCAGTTTACAGGGTCGCACTGAAGCTTTCTTT.

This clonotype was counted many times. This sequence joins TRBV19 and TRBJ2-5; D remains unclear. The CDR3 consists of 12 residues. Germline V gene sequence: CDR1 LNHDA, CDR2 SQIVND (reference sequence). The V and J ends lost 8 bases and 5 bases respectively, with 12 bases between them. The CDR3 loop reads CASSRPYETQYF. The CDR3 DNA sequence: TGTGCCAGTTCCAGACCCTATGAGACCCAGTACTTC. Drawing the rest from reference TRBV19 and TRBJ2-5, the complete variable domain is DGGITQSPKYLFRKEGQNVTLSCEQNLNHDAMYWYRQDPGQGLRLIYYSQIVNDFQKGDIAEGYSVSREKKESFPLTVTSAQKNPTAFYLCASSRPYETQYFGPGTRLLVL.

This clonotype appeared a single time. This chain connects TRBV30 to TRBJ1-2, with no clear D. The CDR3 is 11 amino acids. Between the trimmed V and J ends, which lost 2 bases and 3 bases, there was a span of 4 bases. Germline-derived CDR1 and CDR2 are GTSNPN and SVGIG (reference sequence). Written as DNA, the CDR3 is TGTGCCTGGAGTTATGACTATGGCTACACCTTC. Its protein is CAWSYDYGYTF.

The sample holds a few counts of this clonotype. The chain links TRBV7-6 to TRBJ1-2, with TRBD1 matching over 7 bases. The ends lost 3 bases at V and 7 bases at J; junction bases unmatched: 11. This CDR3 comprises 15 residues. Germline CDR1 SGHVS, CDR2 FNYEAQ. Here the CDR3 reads CASSFNRGGLGGYTF. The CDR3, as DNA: TGTGCCAGCAGCTTCAACAGGGGAGGCTTAGGTGGCTACACCTTC.

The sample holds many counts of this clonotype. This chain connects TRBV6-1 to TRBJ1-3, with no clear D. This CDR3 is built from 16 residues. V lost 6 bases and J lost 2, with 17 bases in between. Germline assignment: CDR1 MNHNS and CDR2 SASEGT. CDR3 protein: CASSGELQFPGNTIYF. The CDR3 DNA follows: TGTGCCAGCAGCGGAGAGCTACAATTTCCTGGAAACACCATATATTTT.

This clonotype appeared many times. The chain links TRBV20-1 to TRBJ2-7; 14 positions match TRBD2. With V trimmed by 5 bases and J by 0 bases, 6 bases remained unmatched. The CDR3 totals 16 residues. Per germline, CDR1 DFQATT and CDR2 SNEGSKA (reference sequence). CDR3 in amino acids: CSAGLAGGGVSYEQYF. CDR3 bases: TGCAGTGCTGGACTAGCGGGGGGAGGGGTCTCCTACGAGCAGTACTTC.

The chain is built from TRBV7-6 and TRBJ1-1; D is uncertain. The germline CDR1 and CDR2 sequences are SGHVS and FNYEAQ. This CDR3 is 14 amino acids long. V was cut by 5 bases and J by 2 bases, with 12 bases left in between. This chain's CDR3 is CASSQHNQNTEAFF. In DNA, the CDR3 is TGTGCCAGCAGCCAGCACAACCAAAACACTGAAGCTTTCTTT.

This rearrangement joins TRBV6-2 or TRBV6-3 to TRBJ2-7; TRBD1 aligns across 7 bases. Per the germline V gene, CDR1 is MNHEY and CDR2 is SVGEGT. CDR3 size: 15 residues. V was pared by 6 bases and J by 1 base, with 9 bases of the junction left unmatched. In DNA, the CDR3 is TGTGCCAGCAGCTGGGGGACAGTTCAGTCCTACGAGCAGTACTTC. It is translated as CASSWGTVQSYEQYF.

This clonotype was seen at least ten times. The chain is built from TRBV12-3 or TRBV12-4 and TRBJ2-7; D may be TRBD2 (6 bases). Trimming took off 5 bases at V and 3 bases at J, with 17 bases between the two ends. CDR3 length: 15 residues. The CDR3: CASSRTSVGGYEQYF. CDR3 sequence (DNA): TGTGCCAGCAGTCGGACATCTGTGGGGGGCTACGAGCAGTACTTC.